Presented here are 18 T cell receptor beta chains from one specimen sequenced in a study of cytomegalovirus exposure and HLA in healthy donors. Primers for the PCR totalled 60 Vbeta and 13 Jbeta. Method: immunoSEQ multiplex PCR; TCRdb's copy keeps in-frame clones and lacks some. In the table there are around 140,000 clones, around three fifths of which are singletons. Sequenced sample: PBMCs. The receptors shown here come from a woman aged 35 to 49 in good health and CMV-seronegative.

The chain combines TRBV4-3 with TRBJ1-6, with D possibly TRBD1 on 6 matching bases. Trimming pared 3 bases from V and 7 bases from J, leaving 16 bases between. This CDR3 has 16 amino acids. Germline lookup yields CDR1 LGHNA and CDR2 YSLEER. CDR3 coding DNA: TGCGCCAGCAGCCACCTGGACAGTCTGGGGAATTCACCCCTCCACTTT. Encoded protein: CASSHLDSLGNSPLHF.

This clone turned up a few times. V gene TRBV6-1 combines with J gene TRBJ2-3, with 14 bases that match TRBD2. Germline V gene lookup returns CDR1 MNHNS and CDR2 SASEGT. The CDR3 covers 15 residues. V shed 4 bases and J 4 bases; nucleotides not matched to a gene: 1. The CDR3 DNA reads TGTGCCAGCAGTGGACTAGCGGGGGGGCCAGATACGCAGTATTTT. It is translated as CASSGLAGGPDTQYF.

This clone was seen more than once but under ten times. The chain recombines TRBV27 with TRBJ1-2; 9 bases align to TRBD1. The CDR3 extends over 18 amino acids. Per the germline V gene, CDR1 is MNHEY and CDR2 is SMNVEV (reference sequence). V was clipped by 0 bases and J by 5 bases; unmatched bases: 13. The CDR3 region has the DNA TGTGCCAGCAGTTTATCAAGGGGGACAGGGAAGGGGGTGTATGGCTACACCTTC. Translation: CASSLSRGTGKGVYGYTF.

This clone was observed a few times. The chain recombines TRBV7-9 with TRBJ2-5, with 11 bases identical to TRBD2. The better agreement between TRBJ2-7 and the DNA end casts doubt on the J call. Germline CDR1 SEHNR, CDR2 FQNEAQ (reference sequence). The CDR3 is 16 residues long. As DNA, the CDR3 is TGTGCCAGCAGCCTGACTAGCGGGGAAGGGAGCTACGAGCAGTACTTC. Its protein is CASSLTSGEGSYEQYF.

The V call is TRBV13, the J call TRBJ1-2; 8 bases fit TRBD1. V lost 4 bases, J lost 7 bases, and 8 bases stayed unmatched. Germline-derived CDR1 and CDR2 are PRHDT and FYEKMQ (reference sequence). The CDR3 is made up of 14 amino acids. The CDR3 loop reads CASSSQGATSGYTF. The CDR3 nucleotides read TGTGCCAGCAGCTCCCAGGGGGCGACGAGTGGCTACACCTTC. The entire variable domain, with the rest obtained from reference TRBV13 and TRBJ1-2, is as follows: AAGVIQSPRHLIKEKRETATLKCYPIPRHDTVYWYQQGPGQDPQFLISFYEKMQSDKGSIPDRFSAQQFSDYHSELNMSSLELGDSALYFCASSSQGATSGYTFGSGTRLTVV.

CDR3 in DNA: TGTGCCAGCAAGACAGGGAGCAATCAGCCCCAGCATTTT. Residues: CASKTGSNQPQHF. The rearrangement links TRBV2 to TRBJ1-5; 7 nucleotides align to TRBD1. CDR3 length equals 13 residues. V shed 7 bases and J 1 base; nucleotides not matched to a gene: 1. Germline CDR1 is SNHLY and CDR2 is FYNNEI.

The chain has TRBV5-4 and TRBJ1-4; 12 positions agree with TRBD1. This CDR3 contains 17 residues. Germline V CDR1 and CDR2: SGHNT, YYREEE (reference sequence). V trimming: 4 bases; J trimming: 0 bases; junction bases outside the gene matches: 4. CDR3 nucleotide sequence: TGTGCCAGCAGCCCGGGACAGGGGGCACCAACTAATGAAAAACTGTTTTTT. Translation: CASSPGQGAPTNEKLFF.

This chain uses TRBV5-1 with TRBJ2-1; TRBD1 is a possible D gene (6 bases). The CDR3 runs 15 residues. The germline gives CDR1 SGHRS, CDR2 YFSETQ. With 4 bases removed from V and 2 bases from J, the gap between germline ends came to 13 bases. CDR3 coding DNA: TGCGCCAGCAGCCCGGCAGGGGAGACCTACAATGAGCAGTTCTTC. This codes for CASSPAGETYNEQFF.

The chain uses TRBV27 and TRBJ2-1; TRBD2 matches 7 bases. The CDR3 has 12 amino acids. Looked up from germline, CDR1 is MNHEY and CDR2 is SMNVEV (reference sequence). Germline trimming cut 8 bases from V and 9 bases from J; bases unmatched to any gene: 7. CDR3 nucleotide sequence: TGTGCCAGCCCTGCGACTAGCCGTGAGCAGTTCTTC. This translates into CASPATSREQFF.

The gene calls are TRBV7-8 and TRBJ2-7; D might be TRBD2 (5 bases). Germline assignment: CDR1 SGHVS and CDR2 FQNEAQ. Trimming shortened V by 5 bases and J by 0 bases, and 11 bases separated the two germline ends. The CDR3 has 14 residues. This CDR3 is CASSVTGSSYEQYF. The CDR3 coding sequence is TGTGCCAGCAGCGTAACGGGAAGCTCCTACGAGCAGTACTTC.

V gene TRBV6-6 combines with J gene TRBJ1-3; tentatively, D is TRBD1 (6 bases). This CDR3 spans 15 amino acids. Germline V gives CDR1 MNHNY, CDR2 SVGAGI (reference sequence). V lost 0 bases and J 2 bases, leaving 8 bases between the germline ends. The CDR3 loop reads CASSYSQGTGNTIYF. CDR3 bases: TGTGCCAGCAGTTACTCTCAGGGGACTGGAAACACCATATATTTT.

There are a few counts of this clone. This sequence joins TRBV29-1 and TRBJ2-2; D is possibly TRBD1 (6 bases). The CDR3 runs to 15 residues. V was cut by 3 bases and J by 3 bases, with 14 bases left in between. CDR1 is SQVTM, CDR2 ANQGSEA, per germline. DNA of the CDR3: TGCAGCGTTGAGGGCACAGGGTGGGACACCGGGGAGCTGTTTTTT. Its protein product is CSVEGTGWDTGELFF.

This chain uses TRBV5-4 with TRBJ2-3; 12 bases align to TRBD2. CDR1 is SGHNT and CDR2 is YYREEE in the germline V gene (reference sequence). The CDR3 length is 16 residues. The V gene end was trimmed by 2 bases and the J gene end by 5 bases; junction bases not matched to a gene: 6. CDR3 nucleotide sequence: TGTGCCAGCAGCTTTCCTAGCGGGGGGGCGCAAGATACGCAGTATTTT. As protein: CASSFPSGGAQDTQYF.

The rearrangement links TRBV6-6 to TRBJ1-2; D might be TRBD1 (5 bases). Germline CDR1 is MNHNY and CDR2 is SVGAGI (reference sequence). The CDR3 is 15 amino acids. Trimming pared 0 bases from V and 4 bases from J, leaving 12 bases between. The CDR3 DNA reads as TGTGCCAGCAGTTACTCAGTTGGAGGGGCCTATGGCTACACCTTC. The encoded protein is CASSYSVGGAYGYTF.

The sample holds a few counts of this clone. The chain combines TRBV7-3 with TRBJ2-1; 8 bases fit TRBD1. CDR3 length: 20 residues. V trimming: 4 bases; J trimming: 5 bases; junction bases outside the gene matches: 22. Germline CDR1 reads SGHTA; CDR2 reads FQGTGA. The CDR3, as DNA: TGTGCCAGCAGCTCCCCGCTAGGACAGGGCGCAGGGGGCGCGGACAATGAGCAGTTCTTC. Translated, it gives CASSSPLGQGAGGADNEQFF.

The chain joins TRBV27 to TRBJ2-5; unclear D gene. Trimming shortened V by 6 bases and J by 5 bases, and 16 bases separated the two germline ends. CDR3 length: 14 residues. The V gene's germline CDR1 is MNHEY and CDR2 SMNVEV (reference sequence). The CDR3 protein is CASSPRPDKETQYF. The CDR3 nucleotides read TGTGCCAGCAGCCCACGCCCCGACAAGGAGACCCAGTACTTC.

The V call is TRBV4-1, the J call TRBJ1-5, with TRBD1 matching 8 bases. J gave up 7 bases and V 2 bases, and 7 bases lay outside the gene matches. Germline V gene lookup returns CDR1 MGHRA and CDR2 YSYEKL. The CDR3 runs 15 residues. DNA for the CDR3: TGCGCCAGCAGCCAACCTGACAGGGGTGGACAGCCCCAGCATTTT. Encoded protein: CASSQPDRGGQPQHF.

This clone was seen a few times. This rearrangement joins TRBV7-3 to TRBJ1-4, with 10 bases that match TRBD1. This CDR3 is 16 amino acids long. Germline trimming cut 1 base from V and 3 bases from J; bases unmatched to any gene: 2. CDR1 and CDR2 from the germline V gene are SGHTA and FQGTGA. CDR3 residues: CASSLSGTGANEKLFF. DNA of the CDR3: TGTGCCAGCAGCTTAAGCGGGACAGGGGCTAATGAAAAACTGTTTTTT.